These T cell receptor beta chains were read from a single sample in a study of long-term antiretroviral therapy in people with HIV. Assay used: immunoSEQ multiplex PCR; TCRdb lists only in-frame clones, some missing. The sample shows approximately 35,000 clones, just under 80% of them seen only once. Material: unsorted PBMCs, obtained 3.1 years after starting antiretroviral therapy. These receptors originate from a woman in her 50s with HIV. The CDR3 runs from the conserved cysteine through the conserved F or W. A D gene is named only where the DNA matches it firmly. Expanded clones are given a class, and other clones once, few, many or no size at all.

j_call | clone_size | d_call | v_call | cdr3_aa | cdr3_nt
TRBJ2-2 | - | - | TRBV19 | CASSIYADANTGELFF | TGTGCCAGTAGTATATATGCAGACGCGAACACCGGGGAGCTGTTTTTT
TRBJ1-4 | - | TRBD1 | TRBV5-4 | CASSSGGSANEKLFF | TGTGCCAGCAGCTCAGGGGGCTCGGCTAATGAAAAACTGTTTTTT
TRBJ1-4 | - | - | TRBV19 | CASRDPTATNEKLFF | TGTGCCAGTAGGGACCCGACGGCAACTAATGAAAAACTGTTTTTT
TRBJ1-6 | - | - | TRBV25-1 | CASSEWVRTDNSPLHF | TGTGCCAGCAGTGAGTGGGTTAGAACAGATAATTCACCCCTCCACTTT
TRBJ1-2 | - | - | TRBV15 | CATSEGTANYGYTF | TGTGCCACCAGCGAAGGAACAGCTAACTATGGCTACACCTTC
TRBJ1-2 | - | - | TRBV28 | CASIDRSNYGYTF | TGTGCCAGCATTGACAGGAGTAACTATGGCTACACCTTC
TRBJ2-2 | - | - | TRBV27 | CASTTGPNTGELFF | TGTGCCAGCACCACCGGGCCGAACACCGGGGAGCTGTTTTTT
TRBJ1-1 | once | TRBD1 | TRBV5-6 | CASTPSQGFGDTEAFF | TGTGCCAGCACCCCATCACAGGGGTTTGGGGACACTGAAGCTTTCTTT
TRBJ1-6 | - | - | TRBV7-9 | CASSLRGDNSPLHF | TGTGCCAGCAGCCTCCGGGGGGATAATTCACCCCTCCACTTT
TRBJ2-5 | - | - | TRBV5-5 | CASSLVGTGGETQYF | TGTGCCAGCAGCTTGGTTGGGACGGGCGGGGAGACCCAGTACTTC
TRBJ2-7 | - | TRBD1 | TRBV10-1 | CASSAGTGAYEQYF | TGCGCCAGCAGCGCCGGGACAGGGGCCTACGAGCAGTACTTC
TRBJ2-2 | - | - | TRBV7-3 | CASSLRGGALNTGELFF | TGTGCCAGCAGCTTAAGAGGGGGGGCTCTGAACACCGGGGAGCTGTTTTTT
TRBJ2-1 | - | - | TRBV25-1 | CASSGGGYVNEQFF | TGTGCCAGCAGTGGTGGGGGTTATGTTAATGAGCAGTTCTTC
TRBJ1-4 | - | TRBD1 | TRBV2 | CASTPGTGGLSEKLFF | TGTGCCAGCACTCCCGGGACAGGGGGCTTGAGTGAAAAACTGTTTTTT
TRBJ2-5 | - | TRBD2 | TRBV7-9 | CASRPSGGKETQYF | TGTGCCAGCAGACCTAGCGGGGGGAAAGAGACCCAGTACTTC
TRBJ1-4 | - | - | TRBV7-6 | CASSSKGGLSEKLFF | TGTGCCAGCAGCTCAAAGGGGGGATTGAGTGAAAAACTGTTTTTT
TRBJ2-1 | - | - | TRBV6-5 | CASRPQPSPNNEQFF | TGTGCCAGCAGACCCCAACCCAGCCCCAACAATGAGCAGTTCTTC
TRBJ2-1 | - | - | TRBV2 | CASSDWYDDNEQFF | TGTGCCAGCAGCGATTGGTACGACGACAATGAGCAGTTCTTC
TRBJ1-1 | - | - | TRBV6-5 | CASRIRDGNTEAFF | TGTGCCAGCAGAATACGGGACGGCAACACTGAAGCTTTCTTT
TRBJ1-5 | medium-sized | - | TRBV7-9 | CASSSGVDQPQHF | TGTGCCAGCAGCTCGGGGGTTGATCAGCCCCAGCATTTT
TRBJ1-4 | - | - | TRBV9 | CASSPGGNEKLFF | TGTGCCAGCAGCCCTGGGGGGAATGAAAAACTGTTTTTT
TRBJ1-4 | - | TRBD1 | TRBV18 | CASSPPQGAVAEKLFF | TGTGCCAGCTCACCACCACAGGGGGCAGTTGCTGAAAAACTGTTTTTT
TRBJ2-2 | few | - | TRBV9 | CASSVNTGELFF | TGTGCCAGCAGCGTAAACACCGGGGAGCTGTTTTTT
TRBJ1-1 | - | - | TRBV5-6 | CASSPRVVGTEAFF | TGTGCCAGCAGCCCCCGGGTCGTCGGCACTGAAGCTTTCTTT
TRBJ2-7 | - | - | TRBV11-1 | CASSSRNSYEQYF | TGTGCCAGCAGCTCCCGAAACAGCTACGAGCAGTACTTC
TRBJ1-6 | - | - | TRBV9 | CASSEYDPINSPLHF | TGTGCCAGCAGCGAATACGACCCAATCAATTCACCCCTCCACTTT
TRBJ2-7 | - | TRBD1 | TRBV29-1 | CSVGDNRGNEQYF | TGCAGCGTGGGAGACAACAGGGGCAACGAGCAGTACTTC
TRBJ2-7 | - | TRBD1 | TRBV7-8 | CASGGQGTLSYEQYF | TGTGCCAGCGGAGGACAGGGGACCCTGTCCTACGAGCAGTACTTC
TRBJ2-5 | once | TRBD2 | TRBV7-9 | CASRSSGGERETQYF | TGTGCCAGCAGATCTAGCGGGGGGGAAAGGGAGACCCAGTACTTC
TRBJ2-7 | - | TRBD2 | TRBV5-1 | CASSLTSGSYEQYF | TGCGCCAGCAGCTTGACTAGCGGTTCCTACGAGCAGTACTTC
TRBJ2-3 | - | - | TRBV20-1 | CSALSGDTQYF | TGCAGTGCTTTGTCCGGAGATACGCAGTATTTT
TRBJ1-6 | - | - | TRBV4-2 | CASSHAGNNSPLHF | TGTGCCAGCAGCCATGCCGGGAATAATTCACCCCTCCACTTT
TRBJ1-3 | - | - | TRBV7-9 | CASSFPGRNTIYF | TGTGCCAGCAGCTTTCCAGGGCGCAACACCATATATTTT
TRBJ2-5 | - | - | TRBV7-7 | CASSLAPGGGEGETQYF | TGTGCCAGCAGCTTAGCCCCGGGAGGGGGCGAGGGGGAGACCCAGTACTTC
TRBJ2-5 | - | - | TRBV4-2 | CASSQEGGGARETQYF | TGTGCCAGCAGCCAAGAAGGAGGGGGGGCCAGGGAGACCCAGTACTTC
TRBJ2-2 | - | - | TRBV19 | CASSQGFGELFF | TGTGCCAGTAGTCAGGGGTTCGGGGAGCTGTTTTTT
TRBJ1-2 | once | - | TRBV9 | CASSGVGNGYGYTF | TGTGCCAGCAGCGGGGTAGGGAATGGCTATGGCTACACCTTC
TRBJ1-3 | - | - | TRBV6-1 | CASSVNTGTGNTIYF | TGTGCCAGCAGTGTTAACACAGGGACTGGAAACACCATATATTTT
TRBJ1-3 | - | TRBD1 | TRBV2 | CASWTGGGNTIYF | TGTGCCAGCTGGACAGGGGGTGGAAACACCATATATTTT
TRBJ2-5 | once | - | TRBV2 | CASHSSLGSQYF | TGTGCCAGCCATAGCAGCCTTGGGTCCCAGTACTTC
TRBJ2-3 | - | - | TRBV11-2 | CASFERGTQYF | TGTGCCAGCTTTGAACGGGGTACGCAGTATTTT
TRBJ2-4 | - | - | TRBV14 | CASSQNSAAKNIQYF | TGTGCCAGCAGCCAAAATTCAGCGGCCAAAAACATTCAGTACTTC
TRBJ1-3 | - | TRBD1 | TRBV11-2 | CASSLGGRGRGNTIYF | TGTGCCAGCAGCTTAGGTGGAAGGGGGCGAGGAAACACCATATATTTT
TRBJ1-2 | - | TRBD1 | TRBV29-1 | CSVARDSGGNYGYTF | TGCAGCGTTGCACGGGACAGCGGCGGTAACTATGGCTACACCTTC
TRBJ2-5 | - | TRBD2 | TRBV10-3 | CAISGAPGLADQETQYF | TGTGCCATCAGTGGAGCCCCGGGACTAGCGGACCAAGAGACCCAGTACTTC
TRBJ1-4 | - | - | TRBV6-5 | CASSDSGWDEKLFF | TGTGCCAGCAGTGACAGTGGTTGGGATGAAAAACTGTTTTTT
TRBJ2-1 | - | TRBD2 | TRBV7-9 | CASSLGGEAGGQGEQFF | TGTGCCAGCAGCTTAGGAGGGGAAGCGGGGGGGCAGGGTGAGCAGTTCTTC
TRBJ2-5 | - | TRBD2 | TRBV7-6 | CASSISGGAETQYF | TGTGCCAGCAGCATTAGCGGGGGGGCGGAGACCCAGTACTTC
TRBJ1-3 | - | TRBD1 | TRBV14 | CASSHDRAGNTIYF | TGTGCCAGCAGCCACGACAGGGCTGGAAACACCATATATTTT
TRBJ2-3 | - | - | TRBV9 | CASSVDPGVSTDTQYF | TGTGCCAGCAGCGTAGATCCGGGGGTAAGCACAGATACGCAGTATTTT
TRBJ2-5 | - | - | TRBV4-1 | CASSARGSEVQETQYF | TGCGCCAGCAGCGCCCGGGGTAGTGAGGTCCAAGAGACCCAGTACTTC
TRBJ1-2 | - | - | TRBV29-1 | CSVAMVAYGYTF | TGCAGCGTTGCTATGGTTGCCTATGGCTACACCTTC
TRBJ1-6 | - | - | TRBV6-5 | CASSYGSPYNSPLHF | TGTGCCAGCAGTTATGGGAGCCCCTATAATTCACCCCTCCACTTT